The next 25 T cell receptor beta chains were all read from a single sample in a study. TCRdb passed the 5' RACE reads through MiXCR, listing each CDR3 protein once. The sample has roughly 39,000 distinct CDR3 sequences; about 19% are singletons. The sample consisted of naive CD4+ T cells sorted from a lymph node. Subset here: naive CD4+ T cells, CD4+CD45RA+CD25-. These receptors all come from a female donor with breast cancer.

This clonotype was seen only a few times. CDR3 sequence (DNA): TGTGCCAGCAGCTTGGTAGGAGGAAACAATCAGCCCCAGCATTTT. Translated, it gives CASSLVGGNNQPQHF. The chain has TRBV5-5 and TRBJ1-5; unclear D gene. In germline, CDR1 is SGHKS, CDR2 YYEKEE (reference sequence). The CDR3 spans 15 residues. Trimming took 0 bases from V and 3 from J, leaving 10 bases between them.

This clonotype appeared a few times. The chain carries TRBV6-2 or TRBV6-3 and TRBJ1-1, with D unresolved. Germline V gene data show CDR1 as MNHEY and CDR2 as SVGEGT. The length of the CDR3 is 14 residues. V was cut by 7 bases and J by 5 bases, with 17 bases left in between. DNA of the CDR3: TGTGCCAGCACCATTAAGGTGAGAGGGACTGAAGCTTTCTTT. It codes for CASTIKVRGTEAFF.

This chain links TRBV5-5 with TRBJ2-3; possibly TRBD2 for D (6 bases). The germline gives CDR1 SGHKS, CDR2 YYEKEE (reference sequence). There are 14 residues in the CDR3. With 4 bases removed from V and 4 bases from J, the gap between germline ends came to 13 bases. The CDR3 nucleotides are TGTGCCAGCAGCCAAAGACTAGGCTCAGATACGCAGTATTTT. Its translation is CASSQRLGSDTQYF.

This clonotype was seen many times. The gene calls are TRBV7-3 and TRBJ1-1, with D perhaps matching TRBD1 (5 bases). CDR1 and CDR2 from the germline V gene are SGHTA and FQGTGA. CDR3 length: 14 amino acids. The V end lost 6 bases, the J end lost 4 bases, and 15 bases lay between the germline ends. CDR3 protein: CASSIGHTSTEAFF. The CDR3 nucleotides read TGTGCCAGCAGTATCGGACACACTAGCACTGAAGCTTTCTTT.

The chain recombines TRBV5-1 with TRBJ2-3; a weak D match, TRBD2 (6 bases). V was clipped by 6 bases and J by 0 bases, with 11 bases between them. The CDR3 runs 14 residues. The V gene's germline CDR1 is SGHRS and CDR2 YFSETQ. The CDR3 region is CASTVAESTDTQYF. The CDR3 DNA follows: TGCGCCAGCACCGTAGCGGAGAGCACAGATACGCAGTATTTT.

The chain combines TRBV27 with TRBJ2-3; no reliable D call. The CDR3 has 13 residues. CDR1 MNHEY and CDR2 SMNVEV come from the germline V gene (reference sequence). With 2 bases removed from V and 5 bases from J, the gap between germline ends came to 8 bases. CDR3 DNA: TGTGCCAGCAGTTTAGTCGAGAAAGATACGCAGTATTTT. This encodes CASSLVEKDTQYF.

On this clonotype itself: Germline is not matched at one junction end, which may reflect a read error. This rearrangement joins TRBV7-2 to TRBJ1-1; D might be TRBD1 (5 bases). CDR3 length: 15 amino acids. Germline values: CDR1 SGHTA, CDR2 FQGNSA. The CDR3 nucleotides read TGTGCCAGCAGTCGCGGGCGGCGGGAGGACACTGAAGCTCTCTTT. Amino acids: CASSRGRREDTEALF.

The rearrangement joins TRBV2 to TRBJ2-2; perhaps TRBD1 as D (6 bases). This CDR3 has 12 residues. Germline V gene sequence: CDR1 SNHLY, CDR2 FYNNEI. V was shortened by 9 bases and J by 6 bases, with 11 bases between the two germline ends. The CDR3 coding sequence is TGTGCCAGTCGGACAGACTCCGGGGAGCTGTTTTTT. This sequence encodes CASRTDSGELFF.

This clonotype was recorded many times. The chain is built from TRBV7-9 and TRBJ2-7; D may be TRBD2 (7 bases). Per the germline V gene, CDR1 is SEHNR and CDR2 is FQNEAQ (reference sequence). This CDR3 region has 12 residues. V dropped 5 bases and J dropped 5 bases, with 10 bases sitting between them. In DNA, the CDR3 is TGTGCCAGCAGCCGGGGGGCCCACGAGCAGTACTTC. Protein: CASSRGAHEQYF.

This clonotype was seen a single time. V gene TRBV3-1 combines with J gene TRBJ2-7; a possible D gene is TRBD2 (6 bases). V dropped 0 bases and J dropped 7 bases, with 13 bases sitting between them. Germline-derived CDR1 and CDR2 are LGHDT and YNNKEL (reference sequence). The CDR3 has 14 residues. The CDR3 reads CASSQEGGTGEQYF. In nucleotides, the CDR3 is TGTGCCAGCAGCCAAGAGGGCGGGACGGGGGAGCAGTACTTC.

The chain carries TRBV6-2 or TRBV6-3 and TRBJ2-7; tentatively, D is TRBD2 (5 bases). This CDR3 region has 12 residues. The germline V gene has CDR1 MNHEY and CDR2 SVGEGT. Trimming pared 6 bases from V and 3 bases from J, leaving 9 bases between. The CDR3 sequence: CASRPGDYEQYF. CDR3 nucleotides: TGTGCCAGCAGGCCCGGGGACTACGAGCAGTACTTC.

This clonotype came up many times. V is TRBV29-1 and J is TRBJ2-7, with D perhaps given as TRBD1 or TRBD2 (5 bases each). This CDR3 spans 11 amino acids. The V gene's germline CDR1 is SQVTM and CDR2 ANQGSEA. The CDR3 is CTVGWGNEQYF. The DNA of the CDR3 is TGCACCGTAGGGTGGGGGAACGAGCAGTACTTC.

This clonotype was counted between two and nine times. The genes are TRBV12-3 or TRBV12-4 and TRBJ2-3; D might be TRBD2 (6 bases). This CDR3 has 15 residues. The V and J ends lost 7 bases and 0 bases respectively, with 14 bases between them. Written as DNA, the CDR3 is TGTGCCAGCACCCAGGGAGGTCCTAGCACAGATACGCAGTATTTT. It codes for CASTQGGPSTDTQYF.

As concerns this clonotype: Because the CDR3 is missing its conserved closing phenylalanine or tryptophan, this is likely a read error. In nucleotides, the CDR3 is TGCAGCGTGGATCCGGGACTAGCGGGGGGAGGCGCCGGGGAGCTGTTTTCT. The encoded protein is CSVDPGLAGGGAGELFS. The V gene is TRBV29-1, the J gene TRBJ2-2; TRBD2 matches 15 bases. The germline CDR1 and CDR2 sequences are SQVTM and ANQGSEA. CDR3 length equals 17 residues. The V segment lost 6 bases and the J segment 6 bases; nucleotides outside the gene matches: 11.

Note on this clonotype: Germline is not matched at one junction end, which may reflect a read error. The V and J genes are TRBV7-7 and TRBJ2-2; perhaps TRBD1 as D (6 bases). This CDR3 region has 13 residues. Germline values: CDR1 SSHAT, CDR2 FNYEAQ (reference sequence). The CDR3 DNA sequence: TGTGCTAGCAGCTTACAGGGCGCCGGGGAGCTGTTTTTT. Residues: CASSLQGAGELFF.

The chain couples TRBV7-3 to TRBJ2-2; D remains unclear. Germline-derived CDR1 and CDR2 are SGHTA and FQGTGA. The ends were cut back, 4 bases at V and 8 bases at J, with 11 bases in the middle. This CDR3 comprises 13 residues. The CDR3 sequence is CASSYTARGELFF. The CDR3 nucleotides are TGTGCCAGCAGCTACACGGCTAGGGGGGAGCTGTTTTTT.

This clonotype was counted a few times. The chain couples TRBV7-9 to TRBJ1-2; no clear D gene. This CDR3 is built from 13 residues. Per the germline V gene, CDR1 is SEHNR and CDR2 is FQNEAQ (reference sequence). V was clipped by 2 bases and J by 3 bases, with 7 bases between them. The CDR3 reads CASSLPADYGYTF. Here the CDR3 DNA reads TGTGCCAGCAGCTTACCGGCGGACTATGGCTACACCTTC.

The CDR3 DNA is TGTGCCAGCAGCATGGGACGAGACACTGAAGCTTTCTTT. This sequence encodes CASSMGRDTEAFF. The gene calls are TRBV7-6 and TRBJ1-1; D is perhaps TRBD1 (5 bases). CDR1 and CDR2 from the germline V gene are SGHVS and FNYEAQ. The CDR3 totals 13 residues. The germline V and J ends were trimmed by 5 bases and 3 bases, with 10 bases remaining between them.

This clonotype was found once. No conserved phenylalanine or tryptophan is present at the end of the CDR3, so a read error is the likely explanation. This sequence joins TRBV5-1 and TRBJ2-1, with 9 nucleotides matching TRBD1. This CDR3 region has 15 residues. V lost 3 bases and J lost 6; bases outside the gene matches: 7. Germline V lookup: CDR1 SGHRS, CDR2 YFSETQ. CDR3 sequence reads: CASSWAGQGGNEQFS. For the CDR3, the DNA is TGCGCCAGCAGCTGGGCGGGACAGGGAGGCAATGAGCAGTTCTCC.

This clonotype was recorded many times. The chain carries TRBV20-1 and TRBJ1-1; D perhaps matches TRBD1 (5 bases). V dropped 5 bases and J dropped 4 bases, with 17 bases sitting between them. The CDR3 contains 14 residues. Germline V gene sequence: CDR1 DFQATT, CDR2 SNEGSKA (reference sequence). Written as DNA, the CDR3 is TGCAGTGCTCGACACCCGGGACGAATCACTGAAGCTTTCTTT. Translated, it gives CSARHPGRITEAFF.

This chain links TRBV5-5 with TRBJ2-1; TRBD2 might be the D (6 bases). The CDR3 is made up of 15 amino acids. V lost 1 base to trimming and J lost 3 bases, with 11 bases between them. From germline, CDR1 is SGHKS and CDR2 YYEKEE (reference sequence). The CDR3: CASSLTSLSYNEQFF. The CDR3 coding sequence is TGTGCCAGCAGCTTGACTAGCCTTAGCTACAATGAGCAGTTCTTC.

This sequence joins TRBV6-2 or TRBV6-3 and TRBJ1-2, with D possibly TRBD1 on 5 matching bases. Between the trimmed V and J ends, which lost 8 bases and 6 bases, there was a span of 16 bases. The CDR3 is made up of 13 amino acids. CDR1 MNHEY and CDR2 SVGEGT come from the germline V gene. This chain's CDR3 is CASSDNEVDGYTF. The CDR3 coding sequence is TGTGCCAGCTCGGACAATGAAGTTGATGGCTACACCTTC.

In its sample, this clonotype was seen a few times. The J gene is TRBJ1-2, the V gene TRBV7-9, with 8 bases identical to TRBD1. Germline CDR1 reads SEHNR; CDR2 reads FQNEAQ (reference sequence). This CDR3 region has 13 residues. J gave up 10 bases and V 4 bases, and 8 bases lay outside the gene matches. For the CDR3, the DNA is TGTGCCAGCAGCTACGGACAGGGCGCGGCCTACACCTTC. This gives the protein CASSYGQGAAYTF.

A few counts support this clonotype. V usage is TRBV7-8 and J usage is TRBJ2-2; TRBD1 agrees at 8 bases. CDR1 is SGHVS, CDR2 FQNEAQ, per germline. Trimming at V came to 5 bases and at J to 6 bases, leaving 11 bases not matched to a gene. The CDR3 loop spans 16 amino acids. The CDR3 sequence: CASSKRTGLGAGELFF. The CDR3, as DNA: TGTGCCAGCAGCAAGCGGACAGGGCTTGGCGCCGGGGAGCTGTTTTTT.

This clonotype turned up a few times. This chain uses TRBV5-1 with TRBJ1-6, with a possible D match to TRBD1 (5 bases). This CDR3 is built from 14 residues. CDR1 is SGHRS and CDR2 is YFSETQ in the germline V gene. V lost 3 bases and J 5 bases, leaving 9 bases between the germline ends. This chain's CDR3 is CASSSQGDNSPLHF. CDR3 nucleotides: TGCGCCAGCAGCTCGCAGGGCGATAATTCACCCCTCCACTTT.